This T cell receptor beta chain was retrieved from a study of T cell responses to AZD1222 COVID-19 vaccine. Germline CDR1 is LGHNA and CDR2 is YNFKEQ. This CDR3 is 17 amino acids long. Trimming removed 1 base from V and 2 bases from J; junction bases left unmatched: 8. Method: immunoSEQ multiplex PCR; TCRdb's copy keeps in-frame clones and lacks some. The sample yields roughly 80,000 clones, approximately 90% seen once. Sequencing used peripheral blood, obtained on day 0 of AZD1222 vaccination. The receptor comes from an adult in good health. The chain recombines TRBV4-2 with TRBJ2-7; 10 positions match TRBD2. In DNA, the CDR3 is TGTGCCAGCAGCCAAGTGGGCCGAGCGGGAGGGGCCTACGAGCAGTACTTC. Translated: CASSQVGRAGGAYEQYF.